These 30 T cell receptor beta chains came from one sample sequenced in a study of CD8 T cells in ankylosing spondylitis. TCRdb reprocessed the 5' RACE reads via MiXCR and lists one record per CDR3 protein. The sample has almost 250,000 distinct CDR3 sequences; over 30% are singletons. Sequencing was carried out using blood, either unsorted or a sorted T cell fraction (not recorded which). Receptors were obtained from a male donor with ankylosing spondylitis or in good health (not recorded which).

This clonotype appeared a single time. The chain joins TRBV12-3 or TRBV12-4 to TRBJ2-5; 8 nucleotides agree with TRBD1. The length of the CDR3 is 13 residues. Losses at the gene ends were 1 base for V and 5 bases for J; bases not matched to a gene: 0. CDR3 bases: TGTGCCAGCAGTTTAGGGACAGGGGAGACCCAGTACTTC. Protein: CASSLGTGETQYF.

This clonotype showed up many times. V is TRBV20-1 and J is TRBJ2-7; maybe TRBD2 (5 bases). The CDR3 is made up of 14 amino acids. Germline V CDR1 and CDR2: DFQATT, SNEGSKA (reference sequence). The ends were cut back, 6 bases at V and 1 base at J, with 16 bases in the middle. CDR3 protein: CSATISGFSYEQYF. The CDR3 nucleotides read TGCAGTGCAACCATAAGCGGATTTTCCTACGAGCAGTACTTC.

The chain couples TRBV20-1 to TRBJ2-1, with 7 bases aligning to TRBD1. The CDR3 extends over 14 amino acids. Trimming at V came to 0 bases and at J to 8 bases, leaving 7 bases not matched to a gene. Looked up from germline, CDR1 is DFQATT and CDR2 is SNEGSKA (reference sequence). The chain's CDR3 is CSARETGLSDEQFF. The CDR3, as DNA: TGCAGTGCTAGAGAGACAGGGTTGAGCGATGAGCAGTTCTTC.

The chain couples TRBV20-1 to TRBJ2-3; D may be TRBD2 (6 bases). The germline CDR1 and CDR2 sequences are DFQATT and SNEGSKA (reference sequence). The germline V and J ends were trimmed by 0 bases and 2 bases, with 21 bases remaining between them. The CDR3 sequence is 18 residues long. The CDR3 nucleotides read TGCAGTGCTAGAGATACTAGCTTAAGGGCTTGGCCCACAGATACGCAGTATTTT. It yields the protein CSARDTSLRAWPTDTQYF.

This clonotype was detected a few times. This chain uses TRBV11-2 with TRBJ2-5; D ambiguous. The CDR3 contains 11 residues. Germline CDR1 reads SGHAT; CDR2 reads FQNNGV. V lost 8 bases and J 7 bases, leaving 11 bases between the germline ends. CDR3 nucleotides: TGTGCCAGCCTCGGTTCCGGGACCCAGTACTTC. It is translated as CASLGSGTQYF.

This clonotype turned up a few times. The chain carries TRBV7-9 and TRBJ1-4; TRBD1 aligns across 9 bases. V was clipped by 5 bases and J by 7 bases; unmatched bases: 5. Germline V lookup: CDR1 SEHNR, CDR2 FQNEAQ (reference sequence). CDR3 size: 14 residues. CDR3 DNA sequence: TGTGCCAGCAGCCTCACAGGGGGCTTTGAAAAACTGTTTTTT. Residues: CASSLTGGFEKLFF. Complete variable domain (other parts from reference TRBV7-9 and TRBJ1-4): DTGVSQNPRHKITKRGQNVTFRCDPISEHNRLYWYRQTLGQGPEFLTYFQNEAQLEKSRLLSDRFSAERPKGSFSTLEIQRTEQGDSAMYLCASSLTGGFEKLFFGSGTQLSVL.

This clonotype was seen ten or more times. The V call is TRBV20-1, the J call TRBJ2-7, with 7 bases aligning to TRBD1. The CDR3 spans 13 residues. Germline CDR1 and CDR2: DFQATT and SNEGSKA (reference sequence). The trim removed 7 bases at V and 6 bases at J, leaving 12 bases unmatched. The CDR3 spells CSVGREWTGEQYF. The CDR3 DNA reads as TGCAGTGTGGGTAGGGAGTGGACAGGCGAGCAGTACTTC.

The chain links TRBV9 to TRBJ2-5; D is unresolved. The V gene's germline CDR1 is SGDLS and CDR2 YYNGEE. Trimming cost V 0 bases and J 3 bases, with 9 bases left between them. This CDR3 is built from 14 residues. CDR3 residues: CASSVGSLEETQYF. The CDR3 DNA reads TGTGCCAGCAGCGTAGGAAGTTTGGAAGAGACCCAGTACTTC.

The genes are TRBV4-1 and TRBJ2-7, with D possibly being TRBD1 (5 bases). This CDR3 region has 16 residues. V dropped 0 bases and J dropped 7 bases, with 19 bases sitting between them. Germline CDR1 and CDR2: MGHRA and YSYEKL. This chain's CDR3 is CASSQEGWGPEREQYF. CDR3 DNA sequence: TGCGCCAGCAGCCAAGAGGGGTGGGGCCCTGAGCGAGAGCAGTACTTC.

V usage is TRBV4-2 and J usage is TRBJ2-1, with D unclear. From germline, CDR1 is LGHNA and CDR2 YNFKEQ. The V and J ends lost 0 bases and 8 bases respectively, with 11 bases between them. The CDR3 has 14 residues. CDR3 sequence: CASSQEELLDEQFF. CDR3 in DNA: TGTGCCAGCAGCCAAGAGGAATTGCTGGATGAGCAGTTCTTC.

This clonotype was observed a handful of times. This chain links TRBV6-1 with TRBJ1-4; D is unresolved. This CDR3 region has 14 residues. Germline CDR1 and CDR2: MNHNS and SASEGT. Trimming took 6 bases from V and 2 from J, leaving 10 bases between them. CDR3 protein: CASRAQRTNEKLFF. As DNA, the CDR3 is TGTGCCAGCAGAGCACAGAGGACTAATGAAAAACTGTTTTTT.

The V call is TRBV3-1, the J call TRBJ1-1, with D possibly TRBD1 on 5 matching bases. Germline V lookup: CDR1 LGHDT, CDR2 YNNKEL (reference sequence). CDR3 length: 15 amino acids. V was pared by 2 bases and J by 4 bases, with 14 bases between. The CDR3 protein is CASSQQGGHGTEAFF. In nucleotides, the CDR3 is TGTGCCAGCAGCCAACAGGGCGGGCATGGCACTGAAGCTTTCTTT.

The chain combines TRBV12-3 or TRBV12-4 with TRBJ1-5; 7 bases match TRBD1. The CDR3 is 14 amino acids. Trimming cost V 8 bases and J 5 bases; bases outside gene matches: 9. The CDR3 region is CASGWTGRDQPQHF. For the CDR3, the DNA is TGTGCCAGCGGGTGGACAGGACGAGATCAGCCCCAGCATTTT.

Notes on this clonotype: This sequence may be a read error, since a much larger clone differs from it by one base. The chain recombines TRBV29-1 with TRBJ1-1; D is unclear. The CDR3 spans 10 residues. The V and J ends lost 7 bases and 11 bases respectively, with 14 bases between them. Germline assignment: CDR1 SQVTM and CDR2 ANQGSEA. CDR3 coding DNA: TGCAGCGGAGGGTCTGAAGACGCTTTCTTT. This translates into CSGGSEDAFF.

The chain carries TRBV11-2 and TRBJ2-7, with 8 bases identical to TRBD1. Unmatched junction bases numbered 5, after V lost 5 bases and J lost 5 bases. Germline assignment: CDR1 SGHAT and CDR2 FQNNGV. CDR3 length: 13 residues. As DNA, the CDR3 is TGTGCCAGCAGCCGCGGACAGGGCCACGAGCAGTACTTC. It specifies CASSRGQGHEQYF. The entire variable domain, with the rest obtained from reference TRBV11-2 and TRBJ2-7, is as follows: EAGVAQSPRYKIIEKRQSVAFWCNPISGHATLYWYQQILGQGPKLLIQFQNNGVVDDSQLPKDRFSAERLKGVDSTLKIQPAKLEDSAVYLCASSRGQGHEQYFGPGTRLTVT.

A few counts support this clonotype. This chain connects TRBV20-1 to TRBJ2-7; possible D gene TRBD1, 5 bases. Trimming cost V 3 bases and J 0 bases, with 15 bases left between them. The CDR3 length is 15 residues. Germline V gene lookup returns CDR1 DFQATT and CDR2 SNEGSKA (reference sequence). CDR3: CSASSDIDSSYEQYF. DNA of the CDR3: TGCAGTGCTAGCAGCGACATCGACAGCTCCTACGAGCAGTACTTC.

This clonotype has only a few counts. The V gene is TRBV12-3 or TRBV12-4, the J gene TRBJ2-5; a weak D match, TRBD1 (5 bases). Trimming took off 3 bases at V and 5 bases at J, with 25 bases between the two ends. The CDR3 has 18 residues. The chain's CDR3 is CASSFRGVATQTSETQYF. The CDR3 DNA sequence: TGTGCCAGCAGTTTTAGGGGCGTCGCGACTCAGACGTCTGAGACCCAGTACTTC.

The chain combines TRBV9 with TRBJ2-7; D unresolved. Germline CDR1 SGDLS, CDR2 YYNGEE. Trimming cost V 4 bases and J 1 base, with 6 bases left between them. CDR3 size: 12 residues. This chain's CDR3 is CASSTLSYEQYF. For the CDR3, the DNA is TGTGCCAGCAGCACGCTTTCCTACGAGCAGTACTTC. Filled out from reference TRBV9 and TRBJ2-7, the complete variable domain reads DSGVTQTPKHLITATGQRVTLRCSPRSGDLSVYWYQQSLDQGLQFLIQYYNGEERAKGNILERFSAQQFPDLHSELNLSSLELGDSALYFCASSTLSYEQYFGPGTRLTVT.

Only a few counts were recorded for this clonotype. The chain uses TRBV29-1 and TRBJ2-3; D not resolved. The germline CDR1 and CDR2 sequences are SQVTM and ANQGSEA. V lost 3 bases and J lost 3, with 13 bases in between. The CDR3 consists of 14 residues. DNA for the CDR3: TGCAGCGTTGATGGGGTGAAAGGAACAGATACGCAGTATTTT. Its protein is CSVDGVKGTDTQYF.

This clonotype was observed a few times. This rearrangement joins TRBV12-3 or TRBV12-4 to TRBJ2-7; no definite D call. The CDR3 loop spans 14 amino acids. V was cut by 5 bases and J by 9 bases, with 20 bases left in between. The CDR3 is CASSAKGLGFGQYF. Written as DNA, the CDR3 is TGTGCCAGCAGTGCCAAAGGGTTGGGTTTCGGGCAGTACTTC.

V gene TRBV25-1 combines with J gene TRBJ2-1; 7 bases line up with TRBD2. Per the germline V gene, CDR1 is MGHDK and CDR2 is SYGVNS. There are 15 residues in the CDR3. V was clipped by 1 base and J by 4 bases; unmatched bases: 4. Here the CDR3 reads CASSELVGGYNEQFF. The CDR3 nucleotides are TGTGCCAGCAGTGAATTGGTGGGGGGGTACAATGAGCAGTTCTTC.

For the CDR3, the DNA is TGTGCCAGCAGCTTCCCGCCCAATCAGCCCCAGCATTTT. Translation gives CASSFPPNQPQHF. This chain joins TRBV7-2 and TRBJ1-5; D is uncertain. Germline-derived CDR1 and CDR2 are SGHTA and FQGNSA. Trimming left V 3 bases short and J 3 bases short, with 6 bases between. The CDR3 runs to 13 residues.

The genes are TRBV29-1 and TRBJ2-3; D ambiguous. CDR3 length: 14 amino acids. V lost 1 base, J lost 0 bases, and 8 bases lay in between. CDR1 and CDR2 from the germline V gene are SQVTM and ANQGSEA. The chain's CDR3 is CSVEVPDSTDTQYF. CDR3 bases: TGCAGCGTTGAAGTGCCCGACAGCACAGATACGCAGTATTTT.

This clonotype turned up a few times. J is TRBJ2-5 and V is TRBV20-1; a weak D match, TRBD2 (5 bases). CDR1 and CDR2 from the germline V gene are DFQATT and SNEGSKA (reference sequence). The CDR3 spans 12 residues. The V end was cut by 3 bases, the J end by 5 bases, with 10 bases between. CDR3: CSASGPGETQYF. CDR3 bases: TGCAGTGCTAGTGGCCCGGGGGAGACCCAGTACTTC.

This clonotype was seen a few times. Sequence at one end of the junction differs from germline and may be a read error. The rearrangement joins TRBV11-2 to TRBJ2-5; 8 bases match TRBD1. Germline lookup yields CDR1 SGHAT and CDR2 FQNNGV. The CDR3 runs 16 residues. The CDR3 DNA is TGTGCCAGCAGCTCCCTCCCGACAGGGGACCATGAGACCCAGTACTTC. It specifies CASSSLPTGDHETQYF.

The chain couples TRBV12-3 or TRBV12-4 to TRBJ1-3; TRBD1 matches 7 bases. There are 19 residues in the CDR3. J was trimmed by 8 bases and V by 0 bases; bases with no gene match: 19. CDR3 residues: CASSLAARGIGSGEDTIYF. Written as DNA, the CDR3 is TGTGCCAGCAGTTTAGCGGCCAGGGGGATCGGTTCGGGCGAAGACACCATATATTTT.

The chain joins TRBV12-3 or TRBV12-4 to TRBJ1-3; D not resolved. This CDR3 is 15 amino acids long. The V end was cut by 4 bases, the J end by 2 bases, with 12 bases between. The CDR3 sequence is CASSYDGQPGNTIYF. In nucleotides, the CDR3 is TGTGCCAGCAGTTATGACGGGCAACCTGGAAACACCATATATTTT.

The chain employs TRBV7-6 and TRBJ2-3; TRBD1 matches at 8 bases. This CDR3 has 14 residues. V lost 5 bases to trimming and J lost 5 bases; unmatched junction nucleotides: 6. From germline, CDR1 is SGHVS and CDR2 FNYEAQ. CDR3 bases: TGTGCCAGCAGCCCGGGACAGGCCGGAGATACGCAGTATTTT. It specifies CASSPGQAGDTQYF. The variable domain in full, with the rest retrieved from reference TRBV7-6 and TRBJ2-3, is GAGVSQSPRYKVTKRGQDVALRCDPISGHVSLYWYRQALGQGPEFLTYFNYEAQQDKSGLPNDRFSAERPEGSISTLTIQRTEQRDSAMYRCASSPGQAGDTQYFGPGTRLTVL.

The chain has TRBV28 and TRBJ2-4, with a tentative D call TRBD1 (6 bases). The CDR3 length is 13 residues. Germline assignment: CDR1 MDHEN and CDR2 SYDVKM. V was shortened by 5 bases and J by 7 bases, with 12 bases between the two germline ends. In DNA, the CDR3 is TGTGCCAGCAGTCCCTCCGACAGGAACATTCAGTACTTC. Translation: CASSPSDRNIQYF.

This clonotype was observed a few times. The rearrangement links TRBV7-9 to TRBJ2-1; D gene unclear. The germline V gene encodes CDR1 SEHNR and CDR2 FQNEAQ (reference sequence). Deletions cut 8 bases from V and 0 bases from J, with 2 bases between. The CDR3 covers 11 residues. The CDR3 region is CASHSYNEQFF. CDR3 sequence (DNA): TGTGCCAGCCACTCCTACAATGAGCAGTTCTTC.